This is a list of T cell receptor beta chains from one sample in a study of blood T cell repertoires in COVID-19. Measured with immunoSEQ multiplex PCR; TCRdb has only the in-frame clones, and not every one. The sample yields under 250,000 clones, 85% to 90% seen once. The sample consisted of peripheral blood. The receptors here all came from a woman aged 60-70 years with acute or convalescent COVID-19. The CDR3 runs from the conserved cysteine through the conserved F or W. The order of the fields is clone size, D gene, J gene, V gene, CDR3 protein, CDR3 DNA. The D gene is left open where the match is weak. For some rows the clone size is stated as once, few or many, or as a class when expanded; others skip it.

>-|TRBD2|TRBJ2-7|TRBV4-2
CASSQTSGISYEQYF
TGTGCCAGCAGCCAGACTAGCGGGATCTCCTACGAGCAGTACTTC
>-|-|TRBJ1-5|TRBV7-2
CASSPKGRDQPQHF
TGTGCCAGCAGCCCAAAAGGTCGGGATCAGCCCCAGCATTTT
>-|TRBD2|TRBJ2-1|TRBV4-3
CASSQSSGNRYNEQFF
TGCGCCAGCAGCCAGAGTAGCGGGAATCGCTACAATGAGCAGTTCTTC
>-|TRBD1|TRBJ1-2|TRBV19
CASSMGTGGYGYTF
TGTGCCAGTAGTATGGGTACAGGGGGCTATGGCTACACCTTC
>-|-|TRBJ2-7|TRBV19
CASSRQGGLHEQYF
TGTGCCAGTAGTCGTCAGGGGGGTTTACACGAGCAGTACTTC
>-|TRBD1|TRBJ1-2|TRBV5-5
CASSFYEGARYGYTF
TGTGCCAGCAGCTTCTATGAGGGGGCCCGATATGGCTACACCTTC
>-|-|TRBJ1-5|TRBV30
CAWSVTGNNQPQHF
TGTGCCTGGAGTGTTACAGGGAACAATCAGCCCCAGCATTTT
>-|TRBD2|TRBJ2-7|TRBV11-2
CASSPLLRGGSYEQYF
TGTGCCAGCAGCCCTCTTCTTCGGGGCGGGAGTTACGAGCAGTACTTC
>-|TRBD1|TRBJ1-5|TRBV27
CASSISGGSSNQPQHF
TGTGCCAGCAGTATCTCAGGGGGCTCTAGCAATCAGCCCCAGCATTTT
>-|-|TRBJ1-1|TRBV12-5
CASGAGASNTEAFF
TGTGCTAGTGGGGCGGGAGCCTCGAACACTGAAGCTTTCTTT
>-|-|TRBJ2-7|TRBV19
CASSKGSYEQYF
TGTGCCAGTAGTAAGGGGTCCTACGAGCAGTACTTC
>-|TRBD1|TRBJ1-5|TRBV18
CASSASGTGVSNQPQHF
TGTGCCAGCTCCGCCTCCGGGACAGGGGTCTCAAATCAGCCCCAGCATTTT
>-|TRBD1|TRBJ1-5|TRBV19
CASSIVGTVNQPQHF
TGTGCCAGTAGTATAGTGGGGACAGTGAATCAGCCCCAGCATTTT
>-|TRBD1|TRBJ1-3|TRBV10-3
CAISEPKTGVGNTIYF
TGTGCCATCAGTGAGCCAAAAACAGGGGTCGGAAACACCATATATTTT
>-|TRBD1|TRBJ1-1|TRBV11-2
CASSSEGARYTEAFF
TGTGCCAGCAGCTCCGAGGGGGCGCGGTACACTGAAGCTTTCTTT
>-|TRBD2|TRBJ2-1|TRBV5-1
CASSLAGASGGNNEQFF
TGCGCCAGCAGCTTGGCCGGGGCTAGCGGAGGAAACAATGAGCAGTTCTTC
>few|TRBD2|TRBJ2-2|TRBV19
CASSIVLAAANTGELFF
TGTGCCAGTAGTATTGTGCTAGCGGCCGCGAACACCGGGGAGCTGTTTTTT
>-|TRBD2|TRBJ2-3|TRBV5-4
CASSPQLGTSADTDTQYF
TGTGCCAGCAGCCCACAGCTTGGGACTAGCGCGGACACAGATACGCAGTATTTT
>-|TRBD2|TRBJ2-7|TRBV5-1
CASRPSGGDEQYF
TGCGCCAGCAGGCCTAGCGGAGGGGACGAGCAGTACTTC